Each of the 9 T cell receptor beta chains below was sequenced from the same sample in a study of shared clonotypes between healthy human individuals. The data were produced by immunoSEQ multiplex PCR, yet TCRdb's version contains in-frame clones alone and is incomplete. The table records hundreds of thousands of clones, approximately 97% of them present only once. The specimen sequenced was naive CD4+ T cells sorted from blood. Subset denoted: CD45RA+ positively selected. These receptors all come from a woman in her 30s in good health.

This rearrangement joins TRBV6-6 to TRBJ2-1, with D possibly TRBD1 on 5 matching bases. Germline CDR1 MNHNY, CDR2 SVGAGI (reference sequence). V was clipped by 0 bases and J by 6 bases, with 12 bases between them. The CDR3 is 15 residues long. Here the CDR3 reads CASSYSTQGPNEQFF. CDR3 nucleotides: TGTGCCAGCAGTTACTCGACGCAGGGCCCCAATGAGCAGTTCTTC.

The CDR3 DNA reads TGTGCCATCAGTAAGGGGACAGGGGCAGATATGACCTACGAGCAGTACTTC. This codes for CAISKGTGADMTYEQYF. The genes are TRBV10-3 and TRBJ2-7; 10 positions match TRBD1. CDR1 and CDR2 from the germline V gene are ENHRY and SYGVKD. There are 17 residues in the CDR3. Trimming cost V 5 bases and J 2 bases; bases outside gene matches: 12.

The chain joins TRBV19 to TRBJ1-5, with TRBD1 matching 10 bases. The germline CDR1 and CDR2 sequences are LNHDA and SQIVND (reference sequence). The length of the CDR3 is 17 residues. The junction had 9 bases not matched to a gene; V was cut back by 7 bases and J by 0 bases. CDR3 residues: CASTGDRGLYSNQPQHF. Written as DNA, the CDR3 is TGTGCCAGTACGGGGGACAGGGGACTCTATAGCAATCAGCCCCAGCATTTT.

The chain couples TRBV10-3 to TRBJ2-5, with 8 bases aligning to TRBD1. The J segment lost 5 bases and the V segment lost 11 bases, leaving 10 bases of the junction unmatched. Germline V gene lookup returns CDR1 ENHRY and CDR2 SYGVKD. The CDR3 sequence is 13 residues long. The CDR3 DNA reads TGTGCCGTACGGACAGGGTTAGAGGAGACCCAGTACTTC. Translating gives CAVRTGLEETQYF.

This clone was detected once. The V call is TRBV2, the J call TRBJ2-7; 12 positions match TRBD2. The CDR3 consists of 21 residues. In germline, CDR1 is SNHLY, CDR2 FYNNEI. The trim removed 3 bases at V and 5 bases at J, leaving 23 bases unmatched. In DNA form, the CDR3 reads TGTGCCAGCAGTGAGTACGGGGATGTTGGACTAGCGGGAAGTACGGGTAACGAGCAGTACTTC. Its translation: CASSEYGDVGLAGSTGNEQYF.

V is TRBV2 and J is TRBJ1-5; 10 positions match TRBD1. Germline trimming cut 9 bases from V and 5 bases from J; bases unmatched to any gene: 7. CDR1 is SNHLY, CDR2 FYNNEI, per germline. The CDR3 has 14 amino acids. CDR3 loop: CASRGQGVYQPQHF. CDR3 coding DNA: TGTGCCAGTCGCGGACAGGGGGTTTATCAGCCCCAGCATTTT.

J is TRBJ2-3 and V is TRBV7-3; 7 bases map to TRBD2. The J segment lost 4 bases and the V segment lost 5 bases, leaving 6 bases of the junction unmatched. This CDR3 contains 14 residues. Germline CDR1 is SGHTA and CDR2 is FQGTGA. The CDR3 here is CASSATSAADTQYF. CDR3 coding DNA: TGTGCCAGCAGCGCAACTAGCGCGGCAGATACGCAGTATTTT.

This clone was seen only a few times. The chain carries TRBV11-1 and TRBJ1-1; no definite D call. CDR3 length equals 14 residues. From germline, CDR1 is SGHAT and CDR2 FQDESV (reference sequence). The V end was cut by 3 bases, the J end by 4 bases, with 12 bases between. The CDR3 spells CASSLDLSATEAFF. CDR3 sequence (DNA): TGTGCCAGCAGCTTGGACCTGTCAGCCACTGAAGCTTTCTTT.

The chain couples TRBV14 to TRBJ1-4; D is undetermined. Between the trimmed V and J ends, which lost 4 bases and 0 bases, there was a span of 6 bases. The CDR3 is 14 residues long. From germline, CDR1 is SGHDN and CDR2 FVKESK. The CDR3 DNA reads TGTGCCAGCAGCCGGATTGCAACTAATGAAAAACTGTTTTTT. Protein: CASSRIATNEKLFF.